Below are 9 T cell receptor beta chains sequenced from a single sample in a study of blood T cell repertoires in COVID-19. TCRdb's copy holds only in-frame clones and misses some; the assay was immunoSEQ multiplex PCR. The sample consists of 140,000 to 150,000 clones, 80% to 90% of them appearing once. Sequencing was carried out using peripheral blood. The receptors shown here come from a woman between 55 and 75 years old with COVID-19, enrolled during active disease.

The CDR3 reads CASSPRLAGNYGYTF. The CDR3 DNA reads TGTGCCAGCTCACCAAGGCTTGCAGGGAACTATGGCTACACCTTC. The V call is TRBV18, the J call TRBJ1-2, with a possible D match to TRBD1 (5 bases). V was cut by 2 bases and J by 2 bases, with 12 bases left in between. CDR1 is KGHSH and CDR2 is LQKENI in the germline V gene. CDR3 length: 15 amino acids.

This clone showed up just once. V is TRBV2 and J is TRBJ2-7; possibly TRBD1 for D (6 bases). CDR3 length: 12 amino acids. Germline loops: CDR1 SNHLY, CDR2 FYNNEI. V was cut by 5 bases and J by 6 bases, with 11 bases left in between. CDR3 region: CASSPQGFEQYF. The CDR3 nucleotides are TGTGCCAGCAGTCCACAGGGATTCGAGCAGTACTTC.

This chain links TRBV5-1 with TRBJ1-1; maybe TRBD1 (5 bases). In germline, CDR1 is SGHRS, CDR2 YFSETQ. The V end was cut by 1 base, the J end by 3 bases, with 16 bases between. The CDR3 sequence is 16 residues long. Here the CDR3 reads CASSLTPGRAYTEAFF. DNA of the CDR3: TGCGCCAGCAGCTTGACCCCCGGCAGGGCATACACTGAAGCTTTCTTT.

The chain combines TRBV11-2 with TRBJ1-5, with 7 bases identical to TRBD1. This CDR3 has 18 amino acids. The germline CDR1 and CDR2 sequences are SGHAT and FQNNGV. The ends lost 1 base at V and 0 bases at J; junction bases unmatched: 9. In nucleotides, the CDR3 is TGTGCCAGCAGCTTAGGACCGGGGACAGTCTATAGCAATCAGCCCCAGCATTTT. As protein: CASSLGPGTVYSNQPQHF.

The V and J genes are TRBV9 and TRBJ2-2; TRBD1 agrees at 10 bases. V lost 4 bases and J lost 3; bases outside the gene matches: 9. The CDR3 spans 17 residues. CDR1 and CDR2 from the germline V gene are SGDLS and YYNGEE. The chain's CDR3 is CASSRDRGRVDTGELFF. CDR3 coding DNA: TGTGCCAGCAGCCGCGACAGGGGGCGGGTCGACACCGGGGAGCTGTTTTTT.

Only one count was recorded for this clone. The chain links TRBV5-6 to TRBJ2-3; tentatively, D is TRBD1 (5 bases). The germline gives CDR1 SGHDT, CDR2 YYEEEE. Trimming left V 2 bases short and J 3 bases short, with 13 bases between. This CDR3 has 15 amino acids. The CDR3 loop reads CASSLIVQGTDTQYF. CDR3 sequence (DNA): TGTGCCAGCAGCTTAATCGTTCAGGGAACAGATACGCAGTATTTT.

The chain combines TRBV4-1 with TRBJ1-2; 7 bases are shared with TRBD1. V lost 4 bases and J lost 8; bases outside the gene matches: 7. The V gene's germline CDR1 is MGHRA and CDR2 YSYEKL. The CDR3 spans 13 residues. The DNA of the CDR3 is TGCGCCAGCAGCCGAACAGGGGTTTGGGGCTACACCTTC. It is translated as CASSRTGVWGYTF.

The rearrangement uses TRBV10-3 and TRBJ2-2; 16 bases are shared with TRBD2. V lost 6 bases, J lost 5 bases, and 15 bases stayed unmatched. The CDR3 has 20 amino acids. Per the germline V gene, CDR1 is ENHRY and CDR2 is SYGVKD. This CDR3 is CAIRAPPGLAGGPWTGELFF. Written as DNA, the CDR3 is TGTGCCATCAGAGCTCCTCCGGGACTAGCGGGGGGGCCGTGGACCGGGGAGCTGTTTTTT.

The J gene is TRBJ2-5, the V gene TRBV11-2; D not certain. The germline gives CDR1 SGHAT, CDR2 FQNNGV. V dropped 6 bases and J dropped 4 bases, with 9 bases sitting between them. The CDR3 runs 12 residues. CDR3 amino acids: CASSPGTETQYF. As DNA, the CDR3 is TGTGCCAGCAGTCCAGGAACAGAGACCCAGTACTTC.